This TCR beta chain was captured by sequencing in a study of T cells in Graves' hyperthyroidism and ophthalmopathy. An absence of ophthalmopathy progression within 18 months meant stable Graves' hyperthyroidism. Not enrolled were patients with uncontrolled infection, other autoimmune disease, pregnancy or lactation. The diagnoses drew upon clinical symptoms, serum thyroxine and TRAb, thyroid ultrasound and orbital computed tomography. PBMCs were sourced from about 10 ml fresh peripheral blood. A few counts support this clonotype. The CDR3 consists of 17 residues. Germline CDR1 is SGHDN and CDR2 is FVKESK. V was trimmed by 4 bases and J by 3 bases, leaving 20 bases between them. TCR beta CDR3 regions were amplified from RNA transcripts. The primer set for the first-round RT-PCR of the TCR CDR3 was HTBI. TCRdb itself ran the multiplex PCR reads through MiXCR, one entry per CDR3 protein. In the table there are a few hundred thousand distinct CDR3 sequences, about 15% of which are singletons.

This receptor was taken from a middle-aged woman with Graves' hyperthyroidism. The rearrangement uses TRBV14 and TRBJ2-3; TRBD1 might be the D (6 bases). Sequencing was done on a sample of blood. The CDR3: CASSPFRGVGLTDTQYF. In DNA form, the CDR3 reads TGTGCCAGCAGCCCCTTCAGGGGTGTCGGGCTGACAGATACGCAGTATTTT.